This TCR beta chain was recorded in a study of a mutant IDH1 vaccine in newly diagnosed glioma. Study findings and constraints: Pseudoprogression seemingly bore no relation to changes in top peripheral T cell clonotypes. The study observed vaccine-induced immune responses in around 94% of patients.

Germline V lookup: CDR1 DFQATT, CDR2 SNEGSKA (reference sequence). CDR3 size: 11 residues. With 6 bases removed from V and 7 bases from J, the gap between germline ends came to 12 bases. A word on this clone: What it binds is unknown.

Time point denoted: week 47, end of study. One vaccine dose held 300 ug of mutant IDH1 20-mer peptide and came with topical imiquimod. The data were produced by immunoSEQ multiplex PCR, yet TCRdb's version contains in-frame clones alone and is incomplete. Of about 34,000 clones in the sample, around 87% were seen once. The TCR sequence derives from a woman aged 30 to 39 with glioma. The source material was PBMCs, sampled from a glioma patient whose treatment included an IDH1 peptide vaccine. This chain joins TRBV20-1 and TRBJ1-1; D uncertain. The CDR3 DNA sequence: TGCAGTGCACCAAGCGAATTTGAAGCTTTCTTT. This codes for CSAPSEFEAFF.